The 2 T cell receptor beta chains in this list originate from one sample, sequenced in a study of human T cells and chemical hapten exposure (dated by TCRdb to the early 2020s). The method behind the library was RACE. The data were produced on a NextSeq 500. Through fastp at Q25 and MiXCR, TCRdb rebuilt clones from the public reads, retaining in-frame beta chains. Rows merge per CDR3 protein into single entries with the most common DNA and genes. This sample lists 95,000 to 150,000 distinct CDR3 sequences; about 10% were detected once. The top ten clones comprise over 2% of the sample. Read against the paper, the sample's time point label means: patch test 3, about 24 weeks after DPC sensitization. The label giving this sample's treatment or condition can be read as: therapeutic diphenylcyclopropenone sensitization with weekly scalp DPC. This sample comprised whole blood, obtained in connection with sensitization to the hapten diphenylcyclopropenone (DPC). These receptor sequences come from a woman in her forties or fifties with alopecia areata. Some clones in this sample may be carry-over from other donors' samples.

A note on this clonotype: This clone may be a read error of a much larger clone one base away. The V gene is TRBV9, the J gene TRBJ2-7; 8 bases agree with TRBD2. Germline CDR1 SGDLS, CDR2 YYNGEE. The CDR3 length is 15 residues. Here the CDR3 DNA reads TGTGCCAGCAGCGTAGAAAGCGGGGGCTCCTACGATCAGTACTTC. Translating it yields CASSVESGGSYDQYF.

V gene TRBV4-1 combines with J gene TRBJ2-7; D not resolved. CDR1 and CDR2 from the germline V gene are MGHRA and YSYEKL. V dropped 3 bases and J dropped 0 bases, with 6 bases sitting between them. The CDR3 sequence is 13 residues long. CDR3 in DNA: TGCGCCAGCAGCCAGAGGTACTCCTACGAGCAGTACTTC. Protein sequence: CASSQRYSYEQYF.